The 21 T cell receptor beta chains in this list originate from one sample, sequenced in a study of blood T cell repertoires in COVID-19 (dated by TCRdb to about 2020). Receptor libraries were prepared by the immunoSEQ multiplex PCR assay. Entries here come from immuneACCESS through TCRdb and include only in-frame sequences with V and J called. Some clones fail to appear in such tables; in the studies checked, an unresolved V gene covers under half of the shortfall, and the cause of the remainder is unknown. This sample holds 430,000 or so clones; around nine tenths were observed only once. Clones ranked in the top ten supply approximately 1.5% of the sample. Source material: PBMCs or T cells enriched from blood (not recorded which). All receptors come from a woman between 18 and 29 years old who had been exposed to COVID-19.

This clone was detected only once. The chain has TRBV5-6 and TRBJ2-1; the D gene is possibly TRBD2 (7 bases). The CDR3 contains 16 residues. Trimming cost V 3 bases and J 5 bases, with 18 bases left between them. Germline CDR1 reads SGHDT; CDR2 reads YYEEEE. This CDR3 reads CASSWAPPGGHNEQFF. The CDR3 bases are TGTGCCAGCAGCTGGGCCCCCCCCGGGGGGCACAATGAGCAGTTCTTC. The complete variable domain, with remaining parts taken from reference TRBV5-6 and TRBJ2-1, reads DAGVTQSPTHLIKTRGQQVTLRCSPKSGHDTVSWYQQALGQGPQFIFQYYEEEERQRGNFPDRFSGHQFPNYSSELNVNALLLGDSALYLCASSWAPPGGHNEQFFGPGTRLTVL.

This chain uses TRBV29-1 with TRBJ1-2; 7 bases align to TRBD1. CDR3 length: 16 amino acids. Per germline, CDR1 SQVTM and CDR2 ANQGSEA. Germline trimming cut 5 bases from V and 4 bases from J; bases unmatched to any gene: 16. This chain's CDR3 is CSVKPDLGQVIYGYTF. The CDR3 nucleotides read TGCAGCGTTAAACCCGACTTAGGACAGGTGATCTATGGCTACACCTTC.

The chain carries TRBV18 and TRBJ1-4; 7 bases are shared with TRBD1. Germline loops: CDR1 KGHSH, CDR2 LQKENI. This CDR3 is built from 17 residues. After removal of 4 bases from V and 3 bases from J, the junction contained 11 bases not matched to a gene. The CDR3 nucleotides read TGTGCCAGCTCACGCCTCATCAGACAGGGCCCTAATGAAAAACTGTTTTTT. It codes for CASSRLIRQGPNEKLFF.

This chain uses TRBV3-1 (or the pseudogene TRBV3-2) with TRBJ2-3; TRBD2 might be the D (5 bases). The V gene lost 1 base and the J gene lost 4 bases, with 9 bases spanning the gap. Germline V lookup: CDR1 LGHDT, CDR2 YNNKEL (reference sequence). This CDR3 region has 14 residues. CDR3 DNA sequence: TGTGCCAGCAGCCAAGTAGCGAGATCAGATACGCAGTATTTT. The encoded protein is CASSQVARSDTQYF.

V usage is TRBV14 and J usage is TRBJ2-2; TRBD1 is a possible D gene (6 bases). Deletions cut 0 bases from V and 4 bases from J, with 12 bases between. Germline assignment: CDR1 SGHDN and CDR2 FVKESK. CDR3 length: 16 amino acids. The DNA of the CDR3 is TGTGCCAGCAGCCAAGATCGAGGACAGATCACCGGGGAGCTGTTTTTT. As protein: CASSQDRGQITGELFF.

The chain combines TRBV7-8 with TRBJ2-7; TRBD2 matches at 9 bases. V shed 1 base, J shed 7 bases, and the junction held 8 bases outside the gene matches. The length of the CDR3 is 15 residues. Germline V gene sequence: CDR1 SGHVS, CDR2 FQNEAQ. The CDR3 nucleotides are TGTGCCAGCAGCTTAGTCCGCGGGAGGGCCGGTGAGCAGTACTTC. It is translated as CASSLVRGRAGEQYF.

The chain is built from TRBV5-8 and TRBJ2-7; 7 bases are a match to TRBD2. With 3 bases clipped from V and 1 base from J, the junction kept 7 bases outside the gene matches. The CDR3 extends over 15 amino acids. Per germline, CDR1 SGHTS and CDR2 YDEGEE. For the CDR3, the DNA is TGTGCCAGCAGCTACTTGCGGGGGAGATCCTACGAGCAGTACTTC. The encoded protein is CASSYLRGRSYEQYF.

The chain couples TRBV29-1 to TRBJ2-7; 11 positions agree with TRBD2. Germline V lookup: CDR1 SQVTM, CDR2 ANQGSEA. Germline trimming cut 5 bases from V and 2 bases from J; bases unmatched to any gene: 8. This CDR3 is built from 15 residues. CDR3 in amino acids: CSVQGGTSGPYEQYF. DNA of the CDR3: TGCAGCGTTCAGGGTGGGACTAGCGGTCCCTACGAGCAGTACTTC.

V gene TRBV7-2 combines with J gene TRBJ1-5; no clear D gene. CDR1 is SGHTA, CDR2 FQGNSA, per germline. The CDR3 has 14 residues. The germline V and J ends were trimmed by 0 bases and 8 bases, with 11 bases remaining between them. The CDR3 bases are TGTGCCAGCAGCTTAGCGCAATGGGCTGAGCCCCAGCATTTT. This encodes CASSLAQWAEPQHF.

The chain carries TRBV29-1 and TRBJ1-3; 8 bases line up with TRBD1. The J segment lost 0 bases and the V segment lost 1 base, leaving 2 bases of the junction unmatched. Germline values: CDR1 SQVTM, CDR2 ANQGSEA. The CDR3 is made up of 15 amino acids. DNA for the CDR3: TGCAGCGTTGAAGGGGGACAGGTCTCTGGAAACACCATATATTTT. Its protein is CSVEGGQVSGNTIYF.

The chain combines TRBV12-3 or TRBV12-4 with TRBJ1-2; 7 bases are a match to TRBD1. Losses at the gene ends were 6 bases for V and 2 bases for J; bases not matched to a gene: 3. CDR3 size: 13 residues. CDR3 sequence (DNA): TGTGCCAGCAGGGAGGGACAGAACTATGGCTACACCTTC. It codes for CASREGQNYGYTF.

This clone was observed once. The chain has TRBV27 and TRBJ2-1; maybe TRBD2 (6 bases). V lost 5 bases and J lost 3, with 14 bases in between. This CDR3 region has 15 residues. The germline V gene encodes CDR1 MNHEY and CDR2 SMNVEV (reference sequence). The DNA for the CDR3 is TGTGCCAGCAGTGCGTTGGGCGGGGACTACAATGAGCAGTTCTTC. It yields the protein CASSALGGDYNEQFF.

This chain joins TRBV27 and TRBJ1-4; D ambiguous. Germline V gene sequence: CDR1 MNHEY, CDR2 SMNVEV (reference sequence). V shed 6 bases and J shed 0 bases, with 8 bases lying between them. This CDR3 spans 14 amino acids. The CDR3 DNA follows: TGTGCCAGCAGGAGGAGTCCAACTAATGAAAAACTGTTTTTT. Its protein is CASRRSPTNEKLFF. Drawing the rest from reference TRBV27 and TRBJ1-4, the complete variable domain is EAQVTQNPRYLITVTGKKLTVTCSQNMNHEYMSWYRQDPGLGLRQIYYSMNVEVTDKGDVPEGYKVSRKEKRNFPLILESPSPNQTSLYFCASRRSPTNEKLFFGSGTQLSVL.

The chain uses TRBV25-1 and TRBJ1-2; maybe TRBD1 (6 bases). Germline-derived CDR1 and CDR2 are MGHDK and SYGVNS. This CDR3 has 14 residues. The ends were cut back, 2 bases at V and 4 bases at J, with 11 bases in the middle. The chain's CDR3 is CASSEEDSLYGYTF. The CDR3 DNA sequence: TGTGCCAGCAGTGAAGAGGACAGCCTCTATGGCTACACCTTC.

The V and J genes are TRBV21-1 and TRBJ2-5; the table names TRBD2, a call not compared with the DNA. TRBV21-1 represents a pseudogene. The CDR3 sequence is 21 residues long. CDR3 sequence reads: CASSMMREGRQQKGSQETQYF. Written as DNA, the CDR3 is TGTGCCAGCAGCATGATGCGGGAGGGTCGGCAACAGAAGGGGTCCCAAGAGACCCAGTACTTC.

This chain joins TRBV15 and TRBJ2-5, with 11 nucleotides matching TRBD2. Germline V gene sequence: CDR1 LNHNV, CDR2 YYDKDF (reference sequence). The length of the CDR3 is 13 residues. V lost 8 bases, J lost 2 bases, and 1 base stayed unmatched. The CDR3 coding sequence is TGTGCCACCCGGACTAGCGGGCAAGAGACCCAGTACTTC. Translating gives CATRTSGQETQYF.

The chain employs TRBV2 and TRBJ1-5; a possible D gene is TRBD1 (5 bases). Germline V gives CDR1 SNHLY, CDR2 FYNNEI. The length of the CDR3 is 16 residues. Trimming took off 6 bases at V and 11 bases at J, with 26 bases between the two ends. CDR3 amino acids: CASSTDSESFKGAQHF. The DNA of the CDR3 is TGTGCCAGCAGCACGGATTCCGAATCCTTTAAAGGGGCCCAGCATTTT.

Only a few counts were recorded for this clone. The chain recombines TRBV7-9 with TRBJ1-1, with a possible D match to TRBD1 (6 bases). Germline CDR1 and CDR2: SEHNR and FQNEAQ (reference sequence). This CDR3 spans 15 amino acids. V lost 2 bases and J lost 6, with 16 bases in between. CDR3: CASSLLDEQGPEAFF. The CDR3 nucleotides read TGTGCCAGCAGCTTATTGGATGAACAGGGACCTGAAGCTTTCTTT.

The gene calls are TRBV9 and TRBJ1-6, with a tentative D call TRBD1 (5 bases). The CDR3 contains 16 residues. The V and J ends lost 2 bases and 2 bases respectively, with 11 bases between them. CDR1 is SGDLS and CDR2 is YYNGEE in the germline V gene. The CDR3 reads CASSVTDSPYNSPLHF. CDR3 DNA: TGTGCCAGCAGCGTGACCGACAGTCCCTATAATTCACCCCTCCACTTT.

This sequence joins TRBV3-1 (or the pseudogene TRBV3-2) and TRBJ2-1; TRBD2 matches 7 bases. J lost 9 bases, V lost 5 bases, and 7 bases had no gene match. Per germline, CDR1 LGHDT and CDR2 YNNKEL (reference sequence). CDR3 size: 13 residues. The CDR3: CASSVSGVSEQFF. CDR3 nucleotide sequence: TGTGCCAGCAGCGTCAGCGGGGTTAGTGAGCAGTTCTTC.

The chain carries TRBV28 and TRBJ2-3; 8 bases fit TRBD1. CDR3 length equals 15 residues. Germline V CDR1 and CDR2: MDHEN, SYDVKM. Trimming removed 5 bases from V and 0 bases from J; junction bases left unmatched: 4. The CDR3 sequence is CASSGDRRSTDTQYF. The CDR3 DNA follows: TGTGCCAGCAGTGGGGACAGGAGGAGCACAGATACGCAGTATTTT.